These 15 T cell receptor beta chains originate from one sample sequenced in a study of response to subunit inactivated influenza vaccine. TCRdb re-analysed the RT-PCR reads in MiXCR, keeping a single row per CDR3 protein. This sample has 200,000 to 300,000 distinct CDR3 sequences, with approximately 12% found just once. Here the sequenced sample was non-naive T cells sorted from PBMCs, taken 14 to 15 days before vaccination. The receptors stem from a middle-aged man who received an inactivated influenza vaccine.

V gene TRBV7-2 combines with J gene TRBJ2-1; possibly TRBD2 for D (5 bases). The length of the CDR3 is 15 residues. Deletions cut 2 bases from V and 8 bases from J, with 16 bases between. From germline, CDR1 is SGHTA and CDR2 FQGNSA. CDR3 sequence: CASSLRAVTGDEQFF. The CDR3 DNA reads TGTGCCAGCAGCTTACGAGCGGTCACTGGGGATGAGCAGTTCTTC.

The gene calls are TRBV7-8 and TRBJ2-1; TRBD2 agrees at 8 bases. Germline CDR1 reads SGHVS; CDR2 reads FQNEAQ. Trimming took 5 bases from V and 6 from J; bases not matched to a gene: 9. There are 15 residues in the CDR3. This CDR3 reads CASSRPSGFVNEQFF. CDR3 bases: TGTGCCAGCAGCAGGCCTAGCGGGTTCGTCAATGAGCAGTTCTTC.

The J gene is TRBJ2-1, the V gene TRBV20-1; D remains ambiguous. The CDR3 covers 12 residues. Germline-derived CDR1 and CDR2 are DFQATT and SNEGSKA (reference sequence). Trimming took off 3 bases at V and 6 bases at J, with 9 bases between the two ends. As DNA, the CDR3 is TGCAGTGCTAGTCGGGTTATCAATGAGCAGTTCTTC. It specifies CSASRVINEQFF.

The chain carries TRBV7-3 and TRBJ2-1; 10 nucleotides line up with TRBD2. The germline CDR1 and CDR2 sequences are SGHTA and FQGTGA. Trimming took 3 bases from V and 2 from J; bases not matched to a gene: 1. The CDR3 runs to 15 residues. The chain's CDR3 is CASSFLAGAYNEQFF. The CDR3 nucleotides read TGTGCCAGCAGCTTCCTAGCGGGAGCCTACAATGAGCAGTTCTTC.

There are many counts of this clonotype. The CDR3 spells CASSLAGGNEQFF. CDR3 coding DNA: TGTGCCAGCAGTTTGGCGGGAGGTAATGAGCAGTTCTTC. The chain employs TRBV12-3 or TRBV12-4 and TRBJ2-1; 8 bases are a match to TRBD2. The V segment lost 3 bases and the J segment 7 bases; nucleotides outside the gene matches: 2. This CDR3 spans 13 amino acids.

As DNA, the CDR3 is TGTGCCTGGAGTACGGCAGGGACAGTAAAGTACTATGGCTACACCTTC. It is translated as CAWSTAGTVKYYGYTF. This rearrangement joins TRBV30 to TRBJ1-2; 7 bases align to TRBD1. Looked up from germline, CDR1 is GTSNPN and CDR2 is SVGIG (reference sequence). V lost 2 bases to trimming and J lost 3 bases; unmatched junction nucleotides: 12. The CDR3 runs to 16 residues.

This clonotype was detected a few times. This rearrangement joins TRBV14 to TRBJ2-3; 10 bases fit TRBD2. The germline V gene encodes CDR1 SGHDN and CDR2 FVKESK. The CDR3 has 16 amino acids. After removal of 4 bases from V and 2 bases from J, the junction contained 6 bases not matched to a gene. CDR3 protein: CASSLYSGGPTDTQYF. In DNA form, the CDR3 reads TGTGCCAGCAGCCTATATAGCGGGGGGCCCACAGATACGCAGTATTTT. The complete variable domain, with remaining parts taken from reference TRBV14 and TRBJ2-3, reads EAGVTQFPSHSVIEKGQTVTLRCDPISGHDNLYWYRRVMGKEIKFLLHFVKESKQDESGMPNNRFLAERTGGTYSTLKVQPAELEDSGVYFCASSLYSGGPTDTQYFGPGTRLTVL.

The count of this clonotype is one. CDR3 residues: CASNWASGQETQYF. CDR3 nucleotides: TGTGCCAGCAACTGGGCTAGCGGGCAAGAGACCCAGTACTTC. V is TRBV2 and J is TRBJ2-5; 8 nucleotides align to TRBD2. The trim removed 7 bases at V and 2 bases at J, leaving 6 bases unmatched. The germline V gene has CDR1 SNHLY and CDR2 FYNNEI. The CDR3 runs to 14 residues. Complete variable domain (other parts from reference TRBV2 and TRBJ2-5): EPEVTQTPSHQVTQMGQEVILRCVPISNHLYFYWYRQILGQKVEFLVSFYNNEISEKSEIFDDQFSVERPDGSNFTLKIRSTKLEDSAMYFCASNWASGQETQYFGPGTRLLVL.

This chain joins TRBV5-1 and TRBJ2-7, with D perhaps given as TRBD1 or TRBD2 (5 bases each). The CDR3 contains 14 residues. Germline V CDR1 and CDR2: SGHRS, YFSETQ. V was cut by 1 base and J by 2 bases, with 10 bases left in between. The CDR3 is CASSLSGSTYEQYF. The CDR3 DNA sequence: TGCGCCAGCAGCTTGTCAGGGAGTACCTACGAGCAGTACTTC.

The chain joins TRBV5-4 to TRBJ2-3; D is possibly TRBD1 (5 bases). Germline loops: CDR1 SGHNT, CDR2 YYREEE (reference sequence). This CDR3 has 15 amino acids. Trimming left V 0 bases short and J 5 bases short, with 13 bases between. Here the CDR3 DNA reads TGTGCCAGCAGCTTGGGCCAGGGTAGAAGAGATACGCAGTATTTT. Its protein is CASSLGQGRRDTQYF.

Only a few counts were recorded for this clonotype. The rearrangement links TRBV28 to TRBJ1-5; TRBD1 is a possible D gene (5 bases). CDR1 and CDR2 from the germline V gene are MDHEN and SYDVKM. Trimming cost V 4 bases and J 2 bases, with 12 bases left between them. The CDR3 is 15 residues long. CDR3 loop: CASSSLGGGNQPQHF. The CDR3, as DNA: TGTGCCAGCAGTTCCTTGGGGGGGGGCAATCAGCCCCAGCATTTT.

The chain uses TRBV7-2 and TRBJ2-5; possibly TRBD2 for D (5 bases). The CDR3 runs to 15 residues. CDR1 is SGHTA, CDR2 FQGNSA, per germline. V was cut by 1 base and J by 7 bases, with 16 bases left in between. The CDR3 bases are TGTGCCAGCAGCTTAGATCGCCTCGCCGCGGGGACCCAGTACTTC. It specifies CASSLDRLAAGTQYF.

This clonotype was detected many times. The genes are TRBV11-2 and TRBJ1-2; D remains ambiguous. This CDR3 has 15 residues. Germline V gives CDR1 SGHAT, CDR2 FQNNGV. V gave up 0 bases and J gave up 6 bases, with 14 bases separating them. CDR3 amino acids: CASSLDSFGRNGYTF. CDR3 nucleotide sequence: TGTGCCAGCAGCTTAGACTCTTTTGGCCGGAATGGCTACACCTTC.

This clonotype was observed a few times. This sequence joins TRBV24-1 and TRBJ2-2; 8 bases fit TRBD2. Per germline, CDR1 KGHDR and CDR2 SFDVKD. V lost 3 bases and J lost 4; bases outside the gene matches: 6. The CDR3 has 16 residues. Here the CDR3 DNA reads TGTGCCACCAGTGATACTAGCGGAGGCGGCACCGGGGAGCTGTTTTTT. It codes for CATSDTSGGGTGELFF.

This chain joins TRBV7-9 and TRBJ1-2; TRBD1 is a possible D gene (6 bases). From germline, CDR1 is SEHNR and CDR2 FQNEAQ (reference sequence). V gave up 4 bases and J gave up 5 bases, with 20 bases separating them. The CDR3 totals 16 residues. The CDR3 sequence is CASSWRGTRDQYGYTF. The DNA for the CDR3 is TGTGCCAGCAGCTGGAGGGGGACAAGAGATCAGTATGGCTACACCTTC.